This T cell receptor (beta chain) comes out of a study of regulatory T cells in long-lasting Graves disease. Study-wide results and caveats: Favored usage of TRBV28, TRBJ1-2 and TRBJ2-5 was recorded in persistent disease. Public clonotype sharing was higher in persistent than newly diagnosed patients. Less diverse TCR repertoires were seen in persistent Graves' patients than in newly diagnosed ones.

This clonotype has only one observation. Antigen unknown. Since a much larger clone is just one base distant, this may be a read error. In building TCR beta libraries, iRepertoire HTBI primers were used together with Arm-PCR of CDR3 regions. TCRdb processed the multiplex PCR reads anew with MiXCR; each CDR3 protein has one entry. The sample contains under 500,000 distinct CDR3 sequences, roughly 20% of which appear only once. Time point meaning: persistent/refractory GD, antithyroid drugs over 5 years with positive TRAb. RNA extracted from PBMCs served as the sequencing template. Patients came through an endocrinology department, and that department was in Xi'an, China. Germline V gene lookup returns CDR1 DFQATT and CDR2 SNEGSKA (reference sequence). There are 13 residues in the CDR3. V was clipped by 6 bases and J by 2 bases, with 13 bases between them.

The specimen was peripheral blood mononuclear cells (PBMCs), collected when the disease was refractory, from a patient treated with antithyroid drugs. The sequence derives from a female donor with Graves disease. J is TRBJ2-5 and V is TRBV20-1, with D possibly matching TRBD2 (6 bases). CDR3 DNA sequence: TGCAGTGCGATTCCAGCGGGTCAAGAGACCCAGTACTTC. Its translation: CSAIPAGQETQYF.